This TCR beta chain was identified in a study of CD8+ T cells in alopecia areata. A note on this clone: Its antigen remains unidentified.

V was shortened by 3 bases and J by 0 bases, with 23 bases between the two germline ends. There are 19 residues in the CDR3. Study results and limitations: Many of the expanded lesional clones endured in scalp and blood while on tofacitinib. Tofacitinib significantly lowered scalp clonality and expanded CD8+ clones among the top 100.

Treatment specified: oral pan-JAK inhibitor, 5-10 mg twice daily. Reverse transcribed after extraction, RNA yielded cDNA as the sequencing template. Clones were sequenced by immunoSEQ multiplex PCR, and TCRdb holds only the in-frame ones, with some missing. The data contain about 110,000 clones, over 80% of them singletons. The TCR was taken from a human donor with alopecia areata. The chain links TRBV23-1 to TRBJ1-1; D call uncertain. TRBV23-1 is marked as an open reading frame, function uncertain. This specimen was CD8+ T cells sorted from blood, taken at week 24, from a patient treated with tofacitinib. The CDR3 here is CASSHSAGPPPLMNTEAFF. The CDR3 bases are TGCGCCAGCAGTCACTCAGCGGGCCCTCCTCCGCTTATGAACACTGAAGCTTTCTTT.